This T cell receptor beta chain is drawn from a study of monozygotic twins with inflammatory bowel disease. The germline CDR1 and CDR2 sequences are MNHNS and SASEGT. The length of the CDR3 is 15 residues. Making each TCR library took around 3.5 ug of total RNA. Researchers generated cDNA in eight separate reactions per sample. TCRalpha along with TCRbeta cDNA was subjected to two nested PCRs lasting 16 and 9 cycles. TCRdb derives one entry per CDR3 protein from the 5' RACE reads, leaving out DNA. The table lists a few hundred thousand distinct CDR3 sequences. Material: blood. This receptor was obtained from a human donor with ulcerative colitis or Crohn's disease, or a healthy co-twin of an affected twin (not recorded which). The gene calls are TRBV6-1 and TRBJ2-1; with no DNA, the TCRdb D assignment of TRBD1 cannot be verified. The CDR3 loop reads CASSASGTGIYEQFF.